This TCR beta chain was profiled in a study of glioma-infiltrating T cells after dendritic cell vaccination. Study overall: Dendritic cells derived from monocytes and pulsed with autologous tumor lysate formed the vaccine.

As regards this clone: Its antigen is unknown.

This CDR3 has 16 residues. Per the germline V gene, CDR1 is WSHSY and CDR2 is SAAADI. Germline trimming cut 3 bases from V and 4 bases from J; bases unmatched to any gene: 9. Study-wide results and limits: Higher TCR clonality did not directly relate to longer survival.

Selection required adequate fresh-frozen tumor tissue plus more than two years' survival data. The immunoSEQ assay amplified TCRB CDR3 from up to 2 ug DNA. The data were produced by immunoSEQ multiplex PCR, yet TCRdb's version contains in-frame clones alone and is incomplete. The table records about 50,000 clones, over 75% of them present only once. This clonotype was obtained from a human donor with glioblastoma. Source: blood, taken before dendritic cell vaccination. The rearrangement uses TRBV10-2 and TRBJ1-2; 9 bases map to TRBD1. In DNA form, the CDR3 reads TGCGCCAGCAGTGATCTCGGGACAGGGACGGGCTATGGCTACACCTTC. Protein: CASSDLGTGTGYGYTF.